This TCR beta chain is drawn from a study of PD-1 blockade in classical Hodgkin lymphoma. Every single patient, without exception, relapsed after autologous stem cell transplantation, and brentuximab vedotin exposure varied. This CDR3 spans 12 amino acids. Trimming left V 3 bases short and J 7 bases short, with 9 bases between. Germline CDR1 reads MDHEN; CDR2 reads SYDVKM. As for this clone: Other DNA sequences in this specimen translate into the identical CDR3.

The data were produced by immunoSEQ multiplex PCR, yet TCRdb's version contains in-frame clones alone and is incomplete. The repertoire holds some 96,000 clones, with more than 80% as singletons. The sequenced sample was peripheral blood mononuclear cells (PBMCs), obtained before the second cycle of nivolumab. The chain recombines TRBV28 with TRBJ1-2; D is ambiguous. This TCR derives from a human donor with classical Hodgkin lymphoma. The CDR3 nucleotides read TGTGCCAGCAGTTTCCGGGGAAGTGGCTACACCTTC. It encodes CASSFRGSGYTF.